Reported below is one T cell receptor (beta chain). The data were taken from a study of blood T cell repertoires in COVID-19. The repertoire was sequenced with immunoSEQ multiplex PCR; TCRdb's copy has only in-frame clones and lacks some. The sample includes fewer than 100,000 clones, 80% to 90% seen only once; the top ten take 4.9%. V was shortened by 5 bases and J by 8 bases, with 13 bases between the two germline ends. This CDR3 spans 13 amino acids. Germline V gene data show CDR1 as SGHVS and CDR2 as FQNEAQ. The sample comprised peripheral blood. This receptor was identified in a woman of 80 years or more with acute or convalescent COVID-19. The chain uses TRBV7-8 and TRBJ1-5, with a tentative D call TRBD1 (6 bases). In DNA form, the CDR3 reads TGTGCCAGCAGCCACAGGGTTACGGAGCCCCAGCATTTT. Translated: CASSHRVTEPQHF. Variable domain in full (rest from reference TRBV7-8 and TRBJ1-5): GAGVSQSPRYKVAKRGQDVALRCDPISGHVSLFWYQQALGQGPEFLTYFQNEAQLDKSGLPSDRFFAERPEGSVSTLKIQRTQQEDSAVYLCASSHRVTEPQHFGDGTRLSIL.